The TCR beta chain described here comes from a study of vaccination and CD4 T cells after COVID-19. The Oncomine TCR Beta short-read assay was applied to DNA of cultured CD4+ T cells. TCRdb re-derived calls from the PCR reads in MiXCR, one entry per CDR3 protein. The repertoire holds tens of thousands of distinct CDR3 sequences, with 62% as singletons. Described treatment: roughly 11-day PBMC culture with coronavirus spike peptide pools or control peptides (ViraFEST assay). Notes on this clonotype: Its target is unknown.

The sequence came from a human donor who had recovered from COVID-19. The sequenced sample was CD4+ T cells from blood, cultured in vitro.

The CDR3 sequence: CASTNQALNYGYTF. Here the CDR3 DNA reads TGCGCCAGCACTAATCAGGCGTTGAACTATGGCTACACCTTC. The gene calls are TRBV10-2 and TRBJ1-2; no definite D call. The ends were cut back, 7 bases at V and 2 bases at J, with 14 bases in the middle. The CDR3 is 14 amino acids. Germline V gene data show CDR1 as WSHSY and CDR2 as SAAADI.